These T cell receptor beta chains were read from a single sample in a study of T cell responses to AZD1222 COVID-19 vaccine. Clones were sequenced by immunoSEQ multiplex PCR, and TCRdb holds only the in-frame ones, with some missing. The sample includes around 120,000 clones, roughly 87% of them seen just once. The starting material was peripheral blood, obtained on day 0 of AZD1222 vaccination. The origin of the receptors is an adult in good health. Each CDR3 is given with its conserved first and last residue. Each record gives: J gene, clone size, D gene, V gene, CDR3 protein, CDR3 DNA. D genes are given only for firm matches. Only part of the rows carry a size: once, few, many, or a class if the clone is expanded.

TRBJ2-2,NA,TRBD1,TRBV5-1,CASSQTGGNTGELFF,TGCGCCAGCAGTCAGACAGGGGGCAACACCGGGGAGCTGTTTTTT
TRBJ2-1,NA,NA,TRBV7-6,CASSLAIWESSYNEQFF,TGTGCCAGCAGCTTAGCGATATGGGAAAGCTCCTACAATGAGCAGTTCTTC
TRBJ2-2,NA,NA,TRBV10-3,CAISALGAEHTGELFF,TGTGCCATCAGCGCTCTCGGGGCTGAACACACCGGGGAGCTGTTTTTT
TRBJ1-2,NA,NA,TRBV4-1,CASSQDPGSGNGYTF,TGCGCCAGCAGCCAAGACCCCGGATCGGGGAATGGCTACACCTTC
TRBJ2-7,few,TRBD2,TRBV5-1,CASSGTTSSYEQYF,TGCGCCAGCAGCGGGACTACGAGCTCCTACGAGCAGTACTTC
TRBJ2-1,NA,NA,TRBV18,CASSPPTENNEQFF,TGTGCCAGCTCACCACCGACAGAAAACAATGAGCAGTTCTTC
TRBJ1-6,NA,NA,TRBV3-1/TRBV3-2,CASSQVGDNSPLHF,TGTGCCAGCAGCCAAGTAGGGGATAATTCACCCCTCCACTTT
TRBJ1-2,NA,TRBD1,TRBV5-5,CASSSGQGWNGYTF,TGTGCCAGCAGCTCCGGACAGGGTTGGAATGGCTACACCTTC
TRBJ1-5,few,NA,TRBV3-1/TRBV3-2,CASSQDQSGHSNQPQHF,TGTGCCAGCAGCCAAGATCAATCCGGCCATAGCAATCAGCCCCAGCATTTT
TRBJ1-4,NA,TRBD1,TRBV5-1,CASSPGTGTGNEKLFF,TGCGCCAGCAGCCCCGGGACAGGGACCGGTAATGAAAAACTGTTTTTT
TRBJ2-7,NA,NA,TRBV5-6,CASSLGGSSYEQYF,TGTGCCAGCAGCTTGGGGGGAAGCTCCTACGAGCAGTACTTC
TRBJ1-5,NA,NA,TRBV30,CAWSLGSQPQHF,TGTGCCTGGAGTTTGGGGTCCCAGCCCCAGCATTTT
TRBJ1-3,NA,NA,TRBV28,CASGGGSFSGNTIYF,TGTGCCAGCGGGGGAGGGAGTTTTTCCGGAAACACCATATATTTT
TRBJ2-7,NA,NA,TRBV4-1,CASSQVEEVRGDEQYF,TGCGCCAGCAGCCAAGTCGAGGAAGTCAGGGGGGACGAGCAGTACTTC
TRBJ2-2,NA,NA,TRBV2,CASSVLVELFF,TGTGCCAGCAGTGTGTTGGTGGAGCTGTTTTTT
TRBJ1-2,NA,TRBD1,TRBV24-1,CATSGGTGVNYGYTF,TGTGCCACCAGTGGTGGGACAGGGGTAAACTATGGCTACACCTTC
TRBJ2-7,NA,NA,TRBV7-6,CASSLFTRDEQYF,TGTGCCAGCAGCTTATTTACTAGGGACGAGCAGTACTTC
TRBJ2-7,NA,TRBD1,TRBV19,CASSMWTGQSYEQYF,TGTGCCAGTAGTATGTGGACAGGTCAATCCTACGAGCAGTACTTC
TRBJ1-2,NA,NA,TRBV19,CASTPETGVRGYTF,TGTGCCAGTACCCCCGAAACAGGCGTTCGTGGCTACACCTTC
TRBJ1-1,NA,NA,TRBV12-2,CASRSWTGERGTEAFF,TGTGCAAGTCGCTCGTGGACAGGGGAAAGAGGTACTGAAGCTTTCTTT
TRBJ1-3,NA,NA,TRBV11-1,CASSPQTAVSGNTIYF,TGTGCCAGCAGCCCGCAGACAGCCGTCTCTGGAAACACCATATATTTT
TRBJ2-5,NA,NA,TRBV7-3,CASSLNGGPETQYF,TGTGCCAGCAGCTTAAACGGGGGACCGGAGACCCAGTACTTC
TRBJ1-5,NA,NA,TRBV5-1,CASSSGAGGTQPQHF,TGCGCCAGCAGCTCCGGGGCCGGAGGAACTCAGCCCCAGCATTTT
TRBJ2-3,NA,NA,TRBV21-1,CASSPRQTGQGTDTQYF,TGTGCCAGCAGCCCCCGCCAAACGGGACAGGGCACAGATACGCAGTATTTT
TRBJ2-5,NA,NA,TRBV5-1,CASSPLWGETQYF,TGCGCCAGCTCCCCCCTGTGGGGGGAGACCCAGTACTTC
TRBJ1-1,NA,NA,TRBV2,CASKLQGNTEAFF,TGTGCCAGCAAATTACAGGGGAACACTGAAGCTTTCTTT
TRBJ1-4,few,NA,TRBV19,CASRNTDILNEKLFF,TGTGCCAGTAGGAATACAGATATTCTTAATGAAAAACTGTTTTTT
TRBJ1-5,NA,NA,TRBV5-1,CAPSPGGGNQPQHF,TGCGCCCCCAGCCCGGGGGGGGGCAATCAGCCCCAGCATTTT
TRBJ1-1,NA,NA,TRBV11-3,CASSLGGLTEAFF,TGTGCCAGCAGCTTAGGCGGGCTCACTGAAGCTTTCTTT
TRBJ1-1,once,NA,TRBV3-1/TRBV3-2,CASSQVGWEGTEAFF,TGTGCCAGCAGCCAAGTCGGATGGGAAGGCACTGAAGCTTTCTTT
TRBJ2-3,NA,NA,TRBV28,CASRYPRSPTDTQYF,TGTGCCAGCCGCTACCCCAGGTCTCCCACAGATACGCAGTATTTT
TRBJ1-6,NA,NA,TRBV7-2,CASSLVSAYNSPLHF,TGTGCCAGCAGCTTAGTATCAGCCTATAATTCACCCCTCCACTTT
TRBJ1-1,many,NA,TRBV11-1,CASSLGSEGLDTEAFF,TGTGCCAGCAGCTTGGGGTCAGAGGGTCTCGACACTGAAGCTTTCTTT
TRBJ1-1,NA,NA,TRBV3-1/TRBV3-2,CASSLRTGDEAFF,TGTGCCAGCAGCCTTCGGACCGGTGATGAAGCTTTCTTT
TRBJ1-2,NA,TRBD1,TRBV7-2,CASSRRDRAGYTF,TGTGCCAGCAGCCGCCGGGACAGGGCGGGCTACACCTTC
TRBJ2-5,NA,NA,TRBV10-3,CAISESGLTKETQYF,TGTGCCATCAGTGAGTCGGGACTTACAAAAGAGACCCAGTACTTC
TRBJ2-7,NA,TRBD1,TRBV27,CASSFKFLRDRGSRGEQYF,TGTGCCAGCAGTTTCAAGTTTTTGCGGGACAGGGGTTCTCGGGGCGAGCAGTACTTC
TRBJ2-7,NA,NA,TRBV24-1,CATSYGDSYEQYF,TGTGCCACCAGTTATGGAGACTCCTACGAGCAGTACTTC
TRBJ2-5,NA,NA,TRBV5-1,CASSSDPSVLDQYF,TGCGCCAGCAGCTCTGACCCATCCGTCCTAGACCAGTACTTC
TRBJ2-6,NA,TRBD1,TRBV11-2,CASSYPPGQGPGANVLTF,TGTGCCAGCAGCTACCCTCCGGGACAGGGGCCTGGGGCCAACGTCCTGACTTTC
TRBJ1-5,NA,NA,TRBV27,CASSFQLGSNQPQHF,TGTGCCAGCAGTTTTCAACTGGGGAGCAATCAGCCCCAGCATTTT
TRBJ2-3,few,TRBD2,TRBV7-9,CASSSAGGNTDTQYF,TGTGCCAGCAGCTCGGCGGGGGGGAACACAGATACGCAGTATTTT
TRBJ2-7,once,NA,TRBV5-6,CASSLDSPYEQYF,TGTGCCAGCAGCTTGGACAGTCCCTACGAGCAGTACTTC
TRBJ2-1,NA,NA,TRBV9,CASSVAYRADEQFF,TGTGCCAGCAGCGTAGCTTATCGGGCAGATGAGCAGTTCTTC
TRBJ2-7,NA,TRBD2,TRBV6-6,CASSYLILGRNDEQYF,TGTGCCAGCAGTTATCTAATTCTCGGGAGGAATGACGAGCAGTACTTC
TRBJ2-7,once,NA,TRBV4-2,CASSQNGKRPSYEQYF,TGTGCCAGCAGCCAGAATGGGAAGCGGCCTTCCTACGAGCAGTACTTC
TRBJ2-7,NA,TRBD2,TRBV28,CASRGTIYEQYF,TGTGCCAGCAGAGGGACTATCTACGAGCAGTACTTC
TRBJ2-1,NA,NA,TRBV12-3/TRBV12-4,CASSLSSLDEQFF,TGTGCCAGCAGTTTGTCCAGCCTCGATGAGCAGTTCTTC
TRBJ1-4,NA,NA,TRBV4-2,CASSQEGEKLFF,TGTGCCAGCAGCCAAGAGGGGGAAAAACTGTTTTTT
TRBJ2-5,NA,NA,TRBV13,CASSLSLSGDGETQYF,TGTGCCAGCAGCTTAAGTTTATCCGGAGACGGAGAGACCCAGTACTTC
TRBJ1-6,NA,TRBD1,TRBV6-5,CASAQGARNSPLHF,TGTGCCAGCGCCCAGGGGGCGCGGAATTCACCCCTCCACTTT